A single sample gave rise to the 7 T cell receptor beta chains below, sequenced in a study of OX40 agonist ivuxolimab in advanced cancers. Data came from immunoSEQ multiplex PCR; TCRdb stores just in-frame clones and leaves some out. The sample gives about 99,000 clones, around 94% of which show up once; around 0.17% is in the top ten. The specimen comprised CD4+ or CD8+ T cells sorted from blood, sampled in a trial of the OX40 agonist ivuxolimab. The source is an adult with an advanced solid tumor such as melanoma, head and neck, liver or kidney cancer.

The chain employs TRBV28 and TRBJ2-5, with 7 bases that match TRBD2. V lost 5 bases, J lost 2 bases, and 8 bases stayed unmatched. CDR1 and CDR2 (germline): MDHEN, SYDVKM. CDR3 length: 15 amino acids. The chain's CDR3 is CASSLPGGGQETQYF. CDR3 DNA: TGTGCCAGCAGTCTGCCGGGGGGTGGACAAGAGACCCAGTACTTC.

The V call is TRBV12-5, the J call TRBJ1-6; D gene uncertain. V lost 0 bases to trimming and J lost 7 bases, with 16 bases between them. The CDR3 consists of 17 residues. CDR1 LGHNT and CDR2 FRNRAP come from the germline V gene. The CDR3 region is CASGLVRGYARNSPLHF. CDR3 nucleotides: TGTGCTAGTGGTTTGGTACGTGGGTATGCGCGAAATTCACCCCTCCACTTT. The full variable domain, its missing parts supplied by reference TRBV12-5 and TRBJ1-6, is DARVTQTPRHKVTEMGQEVTMRCQPILGHNTVFWYRQTMMQGLELLAYFRNRAPLDDSGMPKDRFSAEMPDATLATLKIQPSEPRDSAVYFCASGLVRGYARNSPLHFGNGTRLTVT.

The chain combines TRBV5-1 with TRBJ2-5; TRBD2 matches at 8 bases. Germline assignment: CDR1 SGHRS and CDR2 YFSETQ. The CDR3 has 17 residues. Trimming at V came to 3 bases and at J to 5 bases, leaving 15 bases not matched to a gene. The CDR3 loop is CASSSPTGAGGWETQYF. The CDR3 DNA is TGCGCCAGCAGCTCCCCCACCGGCGCGGGGGGATGGGAGACCCAGTACTTC.

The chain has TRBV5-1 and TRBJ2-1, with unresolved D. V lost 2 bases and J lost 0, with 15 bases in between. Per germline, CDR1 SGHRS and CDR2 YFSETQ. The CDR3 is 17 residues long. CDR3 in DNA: TGCGCCAGCAGCTTTCCTCAGCTCCGGCTCTCCTACAATGAGCAGTTCTTC. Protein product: CASSFPQLRLSYNEQFF.

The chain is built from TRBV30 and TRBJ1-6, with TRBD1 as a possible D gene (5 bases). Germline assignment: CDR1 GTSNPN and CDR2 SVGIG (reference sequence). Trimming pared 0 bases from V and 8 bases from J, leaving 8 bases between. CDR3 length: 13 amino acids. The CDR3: CAWSVGGDSPLHF. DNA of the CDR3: TGTGCCTGGAGTGTGGGGGGGGATTCACCCCTCCACTTT. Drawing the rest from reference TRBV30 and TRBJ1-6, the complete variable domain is SQTIHQWPATLVQPVGSPLSLECTVEGTSNPNLYWYRQAAGRGLQLLFYSVGIGQISSEVPQNLSASRPQDRQFILSSKKLLLSDSGFYLCAWSVGGDSPLHFGNGTRLTVT.

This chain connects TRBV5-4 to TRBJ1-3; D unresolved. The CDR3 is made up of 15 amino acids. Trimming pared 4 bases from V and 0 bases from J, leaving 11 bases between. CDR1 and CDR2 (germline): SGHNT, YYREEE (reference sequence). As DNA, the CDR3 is TGTGCCAGCAGCCCACCGGGGAGCTCTGGAAACACCATATATTTT. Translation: CASSPPGSSGNTIYF. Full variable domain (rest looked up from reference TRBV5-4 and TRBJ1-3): ETGVTQSPTHLIKTRGQQVTLRCSSQSGHNTVSWYQQALGQGPQFIFQYYREEENGRGNFPPRFSGLQFPNYSSELNVNALELDDSALYLCASSPPGSSGNTIYFGEGSWLTVV.

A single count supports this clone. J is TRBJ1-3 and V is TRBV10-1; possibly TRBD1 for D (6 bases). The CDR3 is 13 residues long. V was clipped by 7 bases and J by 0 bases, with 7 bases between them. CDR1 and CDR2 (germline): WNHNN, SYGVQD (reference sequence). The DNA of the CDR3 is TGCGCCAGCAAGGACAGCTCTGGAAACACCATATATTTT. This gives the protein CASKDSSGNTIYF.